This T cell receptor (beta chain) emerged from a study of patients and donors after allogeneic stem cell transplantation. Germline values: CDR1 MDHEN, CDR2 SYDVKM. The length of the CDR3 is 12 residues. Trimming left V 2 bases short and J 6 bases short, with 7 bases between. Ten or more counts support this clonotype. TCRdb ran MiXCR on the RT-PCR reads and lists one entry per CDR3 protein. Of 150,000 to 200,000 distinct CDR3 sequences detected, approximately 30% appear once; the ten largest clones hold approximately 3%. The TCR originated in a human donor who was either an allogeneic HSCT recipient or a stem cell or donor lymphocyte infusion donor (not recorded which). It is not recorded whose cells these are; they may come from a transplant donor. The V and J genes are TRBV28 and TRBJ1-2; a weak D match, TRBD1 (6 bases). Sequenced input: blood, either unsorted or a sorted T cell fraction (not recorded which). The CDR3: CASSLQGNGYTF. The DNA of the CDR3 is TGTGCCAGCAGTTTACAGGGGAATGGCTACACCTTC.